The entry that follows covers one TCR beta chain sequence. No antigen is known for it. TCRdb redid the calling of the RT-PCR reads with MiXCR, one entry per CDR3 protein. Of 35,000 or so distinct CDR3 sequences listed, roughly 60% are singletons. Trimming shortened V by 0 bases and J by 4 bases, and 9 bases separated the two germline ends. The CDR3 covers 15 residues. Germline CDR1 and CDR2: SGHTA and FQGNSA. The sample belongs to a study of yellow fever vaccine responses in identical twins. Study-wide results and limits: Reportedly, twins showed a vaccine T cell response that looked partly convergent and partly personalized.

The clonotype originates from a woman between 18 and 30 years old who received the yellow fever vaccine. The sample consisted of T cells from blood (PBMCs), unsorted or a sorted subset (not recorded which), taken before or after yellow fever vaccination (not recorded which). The rearrangement links TRBV7-2 to TRBJ2-2; D is possibly TRBD1 (5 bases). Written as DNA, the CDR3 is TGTGCCAGCAGCTTAGCCGTGACAGTCACCGGGGAGCTGTTTTTT. Translated: CASSLAVTVTGELFF.